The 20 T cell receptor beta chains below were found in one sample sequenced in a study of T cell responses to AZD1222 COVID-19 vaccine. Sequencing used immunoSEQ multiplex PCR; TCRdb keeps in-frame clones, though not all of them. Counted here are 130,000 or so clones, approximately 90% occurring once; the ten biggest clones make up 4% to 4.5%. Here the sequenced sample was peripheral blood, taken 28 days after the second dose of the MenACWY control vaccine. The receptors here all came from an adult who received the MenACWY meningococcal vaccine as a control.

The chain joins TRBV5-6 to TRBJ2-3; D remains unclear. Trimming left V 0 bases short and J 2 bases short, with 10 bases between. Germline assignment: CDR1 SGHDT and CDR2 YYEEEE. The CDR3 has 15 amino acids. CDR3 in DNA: TGTGCCAGCAGCTTGGACGGACGGAACACAGATACGCAGTATTTT. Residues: CASSLDGRNTDTQYF.

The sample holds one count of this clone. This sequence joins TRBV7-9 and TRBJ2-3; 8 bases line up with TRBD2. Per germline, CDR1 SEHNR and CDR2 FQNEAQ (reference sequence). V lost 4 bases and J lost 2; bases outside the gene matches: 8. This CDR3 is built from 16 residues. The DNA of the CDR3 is TGTGCCAGCAGCTCGATTTCGGGGGGGATCACAGATACGCAGTATTTT. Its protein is CASSSISGGITDTQYF.

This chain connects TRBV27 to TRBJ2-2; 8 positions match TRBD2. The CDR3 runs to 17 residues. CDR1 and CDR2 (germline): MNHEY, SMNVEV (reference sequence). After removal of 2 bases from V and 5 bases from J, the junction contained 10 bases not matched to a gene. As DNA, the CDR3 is TGTGCCAGCAGTTTACACCTCCGGGGGGGCATAACCGGGGAGCTGTTTTTT. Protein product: CASSLHLRGGITGELFF.

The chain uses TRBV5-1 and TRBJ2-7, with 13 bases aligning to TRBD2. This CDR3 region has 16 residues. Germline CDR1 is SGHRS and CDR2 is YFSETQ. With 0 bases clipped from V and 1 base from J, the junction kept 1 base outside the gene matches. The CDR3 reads CASSLGLAGGSYEQYF. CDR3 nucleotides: TGCGCCAGCAGCTTGGGACTAGCGGGAGGATCCTACGAGCAGTACTTC.

The CDR3 is CASSVAAQLNEQFF. The CDR3 DNA reads as TGTGCCAGCAGCGTAGCTGCCCAGCTCAATGAGCAGTTCTTC. This rearrangement joins TRBV9 to TRBJ2-1; no reliable D call. This CDR3 comprises 14 residues. The germline gives CDR1 SGDLS, CDR2 YYNGEE. V was cut by 0 bases and J by 6 bases, with 10 bases left in between.

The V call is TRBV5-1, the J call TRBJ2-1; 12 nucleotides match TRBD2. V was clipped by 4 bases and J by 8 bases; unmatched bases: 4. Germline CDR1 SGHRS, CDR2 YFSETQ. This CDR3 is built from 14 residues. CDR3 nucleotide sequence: TGCGCCAGCAGCCTGACTAGCGGGAGAGATGAGCAGTTCTTC. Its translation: CASSLTSGRDEQFF.

The CDR3 DNA reads TGTGCCAGCAGCCTGTGGACAGGGCGAAAACTGTTTTTT. It translates to CASSLWTGRKLFF. The chain is built from TRBV5-4 and TRBJ1-4, with TRBD1 matching over 8 bases. The CDR3 consists of 13 residues. Trimming cost V 4 bases and J 10 bases; bases outside gene matches: 6. Germline V CDR1 and CDR2: SGHNT, YYREEE (reference sequence).

The CDR3 DNA sequence: TGTGCCAGCTCACCAAAGGGTAGCGGGCCAGATACGCAGTATTTT. Translating gives CASSPKGSGPDTQYF. The rearrangement joins TRBV18 to TRBJ2-3; TRBD2 matches 7 bases. V lost 2 bases and J lost 4; bases outside the gene matches: 6. Germline values: CDR1 KGHSH, CDR2 LQKENI. The CDR3 runs 15 residues.

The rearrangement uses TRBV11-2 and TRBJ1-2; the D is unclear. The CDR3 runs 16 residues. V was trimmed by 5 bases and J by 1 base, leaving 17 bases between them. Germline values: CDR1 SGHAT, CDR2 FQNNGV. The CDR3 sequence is CASSPHIGRINYGYTF. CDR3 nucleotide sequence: TGTGCCAGCAGCCCCCACATCGGGCGGATTAACTATGGCTACACCTTC.

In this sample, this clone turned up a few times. The CDR3 nucleotides are TGTGCCATCAGTGGTACCGGATCTTATTCACCCCTCCACTTT. Its protein product is CAISGTGSYSPLHF. The chain links TRBV10-3 to TRBJ1-6; D is undetermined. Trimming shortened V by 4 bases and J by 8 bases, and 12 bases separated the two germline ends. The CDR3 has 14 amino acids. Germline CDR1 ENHRY, CDR2 SYGVKD.

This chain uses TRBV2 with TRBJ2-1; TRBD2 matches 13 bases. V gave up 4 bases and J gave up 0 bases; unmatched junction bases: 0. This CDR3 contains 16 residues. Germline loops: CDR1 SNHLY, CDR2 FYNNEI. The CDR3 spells CASSGTSGGSYNEQFF. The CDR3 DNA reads TGTGCCAGCAGTGGGACTAGCGGGGGCTCCTACAATGAGCAGTTCTTC.

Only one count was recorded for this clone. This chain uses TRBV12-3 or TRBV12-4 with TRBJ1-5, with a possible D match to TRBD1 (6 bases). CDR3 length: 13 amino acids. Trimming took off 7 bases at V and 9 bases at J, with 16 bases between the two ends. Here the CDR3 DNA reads TGTGCCAGCACCCACAGGGCCCGATGGCCCCAGCATTTT. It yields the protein CASTHRARWPQHF.

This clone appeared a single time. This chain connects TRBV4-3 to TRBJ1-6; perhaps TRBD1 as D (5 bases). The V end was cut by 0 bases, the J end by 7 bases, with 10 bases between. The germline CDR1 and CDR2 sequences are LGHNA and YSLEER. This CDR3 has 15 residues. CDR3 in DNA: TGCGCCAGCAGCCAAGATAAGGGGCAGAATTCACCCCTCCACTTT. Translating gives CASSQDKGQNSPLHF.

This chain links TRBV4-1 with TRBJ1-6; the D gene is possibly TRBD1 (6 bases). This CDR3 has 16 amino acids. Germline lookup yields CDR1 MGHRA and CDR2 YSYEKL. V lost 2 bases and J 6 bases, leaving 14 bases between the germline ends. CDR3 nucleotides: TGCGCCAGCAGCCAATACCGGACAGTCATTAATTCACCCCTCCACTTT. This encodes CASSQYRTVINSPLHF.

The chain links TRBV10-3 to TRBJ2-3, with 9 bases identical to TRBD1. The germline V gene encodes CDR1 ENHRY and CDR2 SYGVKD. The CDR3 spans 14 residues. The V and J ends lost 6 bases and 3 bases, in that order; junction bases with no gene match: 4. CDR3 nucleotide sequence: TGTGCCATCAGGTTGGGACAGGGAACAGATACGCAGTATTTT. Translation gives CAIRLGQGTDTQYF.

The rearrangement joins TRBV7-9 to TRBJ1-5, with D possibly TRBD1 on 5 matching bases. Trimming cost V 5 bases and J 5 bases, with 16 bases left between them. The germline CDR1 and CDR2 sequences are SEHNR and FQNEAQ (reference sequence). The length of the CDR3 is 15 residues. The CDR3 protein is CASSPRVRPHQPQHF. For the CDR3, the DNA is TGTGCCAGCAGCCCCAGGGTACGGCCACATCAGCCCCAGCATTTT.

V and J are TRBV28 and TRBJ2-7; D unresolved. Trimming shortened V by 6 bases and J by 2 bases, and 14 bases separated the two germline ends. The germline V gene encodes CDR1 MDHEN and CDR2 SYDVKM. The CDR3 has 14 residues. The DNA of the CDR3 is TGTGCCAGCAGCCCCAGAGCCTTTGCCTACGAGCAGTACTTC. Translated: CASSPRAFAYEQYF.

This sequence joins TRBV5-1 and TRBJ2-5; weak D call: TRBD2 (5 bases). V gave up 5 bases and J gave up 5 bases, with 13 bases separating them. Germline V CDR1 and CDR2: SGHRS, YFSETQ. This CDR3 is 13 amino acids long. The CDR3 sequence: CASRTLAWETQYF. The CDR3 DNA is TGCGCCAGCAGAACCCTAGCCTGGGAGACCCAGTACTTC.

This CDR3 reads CASSLTMFGTGGLYQPQHF. Written as DNA, the CDR3 is TGTGCCAGCAGTTTAACTATGTTCGGTACAGGGGGATTATATCAGCCCCAGCATTTT. The chain combines TRBV28 with TRBJ1-5; 8 bases map to TRBD1. V gave up 2 bases and J gave up 5 bases; unmatched junction bases: 17. The germline V gene has CDR1 MDHEN and CDR2 SYDVKM. The CDR3 covers 19 residues.

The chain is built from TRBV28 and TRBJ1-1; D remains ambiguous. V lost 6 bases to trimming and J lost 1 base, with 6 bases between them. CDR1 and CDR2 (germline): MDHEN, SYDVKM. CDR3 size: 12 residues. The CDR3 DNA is TGTGCCAGCAGCCTCTGGAACACTGAAGCTTTCTTT. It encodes CASSLWNTEAFF. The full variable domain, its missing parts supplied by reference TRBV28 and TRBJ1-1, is DVKVTQSSRYLVKRTGEKVFLECVQDMDHENMFWYRQDPGLGLRLIYFSYDVKMKEKGDIPEGYSVSREKKERFSLILESASTNQTSMYLCASSLWNTEAFFGQGTRLTVV.